Below are 29 T cell receptor beta chains sequenced from a single sample in a study of T cell responses to AZD1222 COVID-19 vaccine. TCRdb's copy holds only in-frame clones and misses some; the assay was immunoSEQ multiplex PCR. The sample has some 200,000 clones, 80% to 95% seen once. The sample here was peripheral blood, taken 28 days after the second AZD1222 dose. The receptors were gathered from an adult who received the AZD1222 COVID-19 vaccine.

V usage is TRBV7-3 and J usage is TRBJ2-2; 7 bases are a match to TRBD1. V shed 1 base, J shed 6 bases, and the junction held 5 bases outside the gene matches. Per germline, CDR1 SGHTA and CDR2 FQGTGA. The CDR3 loop spans 15 amino acids. DNA for the CDR3: TGTGCCAGCAGCTTAAACAGGGGAGTATCCGGGGAGCTGTTTTTT. Amino acid sequence: CASSLNRGVSGELFF.

The chain combines TRBV6-1 with TRBJ2-1; D is uncertain. This CDR3 is built from 12 residues. Germline V CDR1 and CDR2: MNHNS, SASEGT. V shed 3 bases and J shed 7 bases, with 7 bases lying between them. This chain's CDR3 is CASSEKANEQFF. The CDR3 DNA reads as TGTGCCAGCAGTGAGAAGGCGAATGAGCAGTTCTTC.

The J gene is TRBJ1-4, the V gene TRBV30; no reliable D call. The CDR3 length is 10 residues. Germline V gives CDR1 GTSNPN, CDR2 SVGIG (reference sequence). V was shortened by 5 bases and J by 5 bases, with 3 bases between the two germline ends. This chain's CDR3 is CAWENEKLFF. In DNA form, the CDR3 reads TGTGCCTGGGAAAATGAAAAACTGTTTTTT.

This clone has a single count. The J gene is TRBJ2-5, the V gene TRBV6-5; the D is unclear. The germline V gene has CDR1 MNHEY and CDR2 SVGAGI. V was cut by 8 bases and J by 8 bases, with 12 bases left in between. The CDR3 is 11 residues long. The CDR3 coding sequence is TGTGCCAGCGACCTCGCCCTTACCCAGTACTTC. It is translated as CASDLALTQYF.

V is TRBV18 and J is TRBJ1-3; no clear D gene. Germline V lookup: CDR1 KGHSH, CDR2 LQKENI. The CDR3 consists of 16 residues. V lost 1 base and J lost 4, with 14 bases in between. CDR3 region: CASSPLIRGDGNTIYF. For the CDR3, the DNA is TGTGCCAGCTCACCACTTATCCGCGGAGACGGAAACACCATATATTTT.

The gene calls are TRBV11-3 and TRBJ2-3; the D is unclear. The CDR3 consists of 13 residues. Germline CDR1 SGHNT, CDR2 YENEEA. Trimming shortened V by 4 bases and J by 0 bases, and 5 bases separated the two germline ends. The CDR3 spells CASSSISTDTQYF. The CDR3 DNA sequence: TGTGCCAGCAGCTCGATCAGCACAGATACGCAGTATTTT.

The DNA of the CDR3 is TGTGCCAGCAGCACCCCTAGCGGGGGGGCCACCGGGGAGCTGTTTTTT. As protein: CASSTPSGGATGELFF. This chain links TRBV7-3 with TRBJ2-2; TRBD2 agrees at 12 bases. The V gene end was trimmed by 5 bases and the J gene end by 4 bases; junction bases not matched to a gene: 5. CDR1 and CDR2 from the germline V gene are SGHTA and FQGTGA. The CDR3 length is 16 residues.

On this clone: Additional DNA sequences in this sample encode the identical CDR3. The chain combines TRBV9 with TRBJ2-3, with 8 positions matching TRBD2. The CDR3 is 14 amino acids. J was trimmed by 0 bases and V by 5 bases; bases with no gene match: 2. The germline gives CDR1 SGDLS, CDR2 YYNGEE. CDR3: CASSTSGSTDTQYF. The CDR3 DNA reads TGTGCCAGCAGTACTAGCGGAAGCACAGATACGCAGTATTTT.

The gene calls are TRBV6-5 and TRBJ2-2; 10 nucleotides align to TRBD1. Germline V lookup: CDR1 MNHEY, CDR2 SVGAGI. The CDR3 runs to 14 residues. Trimming took 10 bases from V and 2 from J; bases not matched to a gene: 4. The CDR3 spells CANGQGGNTGELFF. The DNA of the CDR3 is TGTGCCAACGGACAGGGGGGAAACACCGGGGAGCTGTTTTTT.

This chain joins TRBV2 and TRBJ1-1; D ambiguous. CDR1 and CDR2 (germline): SNHLY, FYNNEI. Trimming stripped 7 bases from V and 4 bases from J, with 19 bases between. This CDR3 has 15 amino acids. The CDR3 spells CASTEFGPGVTEAFF. For the CDR3, the DNA is TGTGCCAGCACCGAATTTGGCCCCGGCGTCACTGAAGCTTTCTTT.

This chain uses TRBV5-6 with TRBJ1-2; no reliable D call. V was clipped by 0 bases and J by 10 bases, with 10 bases between them. This CDR3 is built from 12 residues. Germline CDR1 is SGHDT and CDR2 is YYEEEE. The CDR3: CASSLDARSYTF. CDR3 sequence (DNA): TGTGCCAGCAGCTTGGACGCCAGATCCTACACCTTC.

This clone has just one count. The chain joins TRBV7-2 to TRBJ2-7, with D possibly TRBD2 on 5 matching bases. Germline assignment: CDR1 SGHTA and CDR2 FQGNSA. V gave up 10 bases and J gave up 7 bases, with 17 bases separating them. There are 12 residues in the CDR3. The CDR3 is CAIRSPSGEQYF. Written as DNA, the CDR3 is TGTGCCATCAGGAGCCCCTCGGGAGAGCAGTACTTC.

The rearrangement joins TRBV7-2 to TRBJ1-2; the match to TRBD1 covers 8 bases. With V trimmed by 3 bases and J by 4 bases, 4 bases remained unmatched. CDR1 is SGHTA, CDR2 FQGNSA, per germline. The CDR3 has 14 amino acids. The CDR3 is CASSFRTGSYGYTF. The CDR3 coding sequence is TGTGCCAGCAGCTTTCGGACAGGGAGCTATGGCTACACCTTC.

This chain connects TRBV4-1 to TRBJ1-1; D not resolved. The CDR3 length is 15 residues. Germline-derived CDR1 and CDR2 are MGHRA and YSYEKL. V gave up 0 bases and J gave up 7 bases, with 15 bases separating them. DNA for the CDR3: TGCGCCAGCAGCCAAGATATCGCGGGTCGAGTTGAAGCTTTCTTT. Translation gives CASSQDIAGRVEAFF.

This clone was seen only once. This chain uses TRBV5-1 with TRBJ2-7; no clear D gene. The CDR3 spans 13 residues. The V gene's germline CDR1 is SGHRS and CDR2 YFSETQ. With 5 bases removed from V and 2 bases from J, the gap between germline ends came to 11 bases. Here the CDR3 reads CASSGQYTYEQYF. The CDR3 coding sequence is TGCGCCAGCAGTGGGCAGTATACCTACGAGCAGTACTTC. The full variable domain, in which reference TRBV5-1 and TRBJ2-7 provide the parts outside the CDR3, is KAGVTQTPRYLIKTRGQQVTLSCSPISGHRSVSWYQQTPGQGLQFLFEYFSETQRNKGNFPGRFSGRQFSNSRSEMNVSTLELGDSALYLCASSGQYTYEQYFGPGTRLTVT.

This clone was seen a few times. The sample has other DNA sequences that encode this CDR3 too. CDR3 in DNA: TGCAGTGCTAGAGAGGTCTATGAGCAGTTCTTC. Its translation: CSAREVYEQFF. The rearrangement joins TRBV20-1 to TRBJ2-1, with D hard to call. V lost 0 bases to trimming and J lost 8 bases, with 5 bases between them. In germline, CDR1 is DFQATT, CDR2 SNEGSKA (reference sequence). This CDR3 is 11 amino acids long.

There are a few counts of this clone. This rearrangement joins TRBV7-8 to TRBJ1-4; TRBD1 agrees at 10 bases. J gave up 8 bases and V 3 bases, and 9 bases lay outside the gene matches. This CDR3 region has 16 residues. CDR1 is SGHVS, CDR2 FQNEAQ, per germline. This chain's CDR3 is CASSFNRDRGGEKLFF. In DNA, the CDR3 is TGTGCCAGCAGCTTCAACCGGGACAGGGGTGGGGAAAAACTGTTTTTT.

The V gene is TRBV28, the J gene TRBJ2-3; a possible D gene is TRBD2 (5 bases). The ends were cut back, 3 bases at V and 5 bases at J, with 18 bases in the middle. The CDR3 covers 16 residues. Germline-derived CDR1 and CDR2 are MDHEN and SYDVKM. The CDR3 bases are TGTGCCAGCAGTTTTCTAGTTCCTCGGACTGAAGATACGCAGTATTTT. Encoded protein: CASSFLVPRTEDTQYF.

The chain carries TRBV4-3 and TRBJ1-6, with D possibly TRBD1 on 6 matching bases. Between the trimmed V and J ends, which lost 2 bases and 4 bases, there was a span of 15 bases. CDR1 is LGHNA, CDR2 YSLEER, per germline. This CDR3 is built from 17 residues. Here the CDR3 DNA reads TGCGCCAGCAGCCAAACCGCGGGGAGGGGGTATAATTCACCCCTCCACTTT. Translating it yields CASSQTAGRGYNSPLHF.

This clone appeared a few times. This rearrangement joins TRBV5-8 to TRBJ1-1, with D uncertain. With 0 bases removed from V and 0 bases from J, the gap between germline ends came to 6 bases. CDR1 and CDR2 from the germline V gene are SGHTS and YDEGEE. This CDR3 is built from 14 residues. CDR3 DNA: TGTGCCAGCAGCTTGGAACAGCTGAACACTGAAGCTTTCTTT. It is translated as CASSLEQLNTEAFF.

The gene calls are TRBV2 and TRBJ2-1; 9 positions agree with TRBD2. V gave up 3 bases and J gave up 8 bases; unmatched junction bases: 8. The CDR3 runs 15 residues. Germline V gene lookup returns CDR1 SNHLY and CDR2 FYNNEI. CDR3 bases: TGTGCCAGCAGTGACCCTAGCGGGACACGGGATGAGCAGTTCTTC. Translated, it gives CASSDPSGTRDEQFF.

The chain joins TRBV29-1 to TRBJ2-1; D possibly corresponds to TRBD2 (5 bases). V lost 5 bases to trimming and J lost 5 bases, with 13 bases between them. This CDR3 is 13 amino acids long. From germline, CDR1 is SQVTM and CDR2 ANQGSEA. This CDR3 reads CSVRIDYDNEQFF. CDR3 bases: TGCAGCGTTAGGATCGACTATGACAATGAGCAGTTCTTC.

The CDR3 bases are TGTGCCAGCAGCCCGATTACAGGAAAGAGCTCCTATAATTCACCCCTCCACTTT. It encodes CASSPITGKSSYNSPLHF. The V and J genes are TRBV7-2 and TRBJ1-6; maybe TRBD1 (5 bases). The ends were cut back, 5 bases at V and 0 bases at J, with 17 bases in the middle. The CDR3 has 18 residues. Germline lookup yields CDR1 SGHTA and CDR2 FQGNSA. Filled out from reference TRBV7-2 and TRBJ1-6, the complete variable domain reads GAGVSQSPSNKVTEKGKDVELRCDPISGHTALYWYRQSLGQGLEFLIYFQGNSAPDKSGLPSDRFSAERTGGSVSTLTIQRTQQEDSAVYLCASSPITGKSSYNSPLHFGNGTRLTVT.

Only a few counts were recorded for this clone. CDR3 in amino acids: CASSLGTNQPQHF. In nucleotides, the CDR3 is TGTGCCAGCAGCCTCGGAACAAATCAGCCCCAGCATTTT. The chain is built from TRBV3-1 (or the pseudogene TRBV3-2) and TRBJ1-5, with unresolved D. Trimming took off 4 bases at V and 4 bases at J, with 8 bases between the two ends. The CDR3 consists of 13 residues. From germline, CDR1 is LGHDT and CDR2 YNNKEL (reference sequence).

The CDR3, as DNA: TGTGCCAGCAGCGAAATGGGGGAGACCACTGAAGCTTTCTTT. It specifies CASSEMGETTEAFF. The rearrangement links TRBV9 to TRBJ1-1, with TRBD1 as a possible D gene (5 bases). The germline V gene encodes CDR1 SGDLS and CDR2 YYNGEE. The CDR3 runs 14 residues. Trimming stripped 3 bases from V and 4 bases from J, with 13 bases between.

This chain connects TRBV25-1 to TRBJ2-1; 7 bases are shared with TRBD2. V was clipped by 5 bases and J by 6 bases; unmatched bases: 16. The CDR3 runs to 17 residues. Germline assignment: CDR1 MGHDK and CDR2 SYGVNS. The CDR3 here is CASSHLPRKRGPNEQFF. The CDR3 DNA reads TGTGCCAGCAGTCACCTTCCTCGGAAGCGGGGCCCCAATGAGCAGTTCTTC.

J is TRBJ2-1 and V is TRBV29-1, with TRBD2 matching 10 bases. The germline CDR1 and CDR2 sequences are SQVTM and ANQGSEA. This CDR3 region has 14 residues. V was pared by 7 bases and J by 5 bases, with 8 bases of the junction left unmatched. The CDR3 DNA follows: TGCAGCGGGTCAAGCGGGAGGGACGACAATGAGCAGTTCTTC. Its protein is CSGSSGRDDNEQFF.

The rearrangement uses TRBV6-2 or TRBV6-3 and TRBJ1-1; D perhaps matches TRBD1 (5 bases). The CDR3 runs to 17 residues. V lost 5 bases and J 4 bases, leaving 23 bases between the germline ends. Germline V CDR1 and CDR2: MNHEY, SVGEGT. The CDR3 DNA sequence: TGTGCCAGCAGTCCCCCGGGACCCGTGAGGGAGACCACTGAAGCTTTCTTT. It codes for CASSPPGPVRETTEAFF.

The genes are TRBV6-1 and TRBJ1-1, with D maybe TRBD1 (5 bases). V lost 2 bases, J lost 4 bases, and 17 bases lay in between. This CDR3 has 16 amino acids. Germline loops: CDR1 MNHNS, CDR2 SASEGT. CDR3: CASSELTRVGSTEAFF. In DNA form, the CDR3 reads TGTGCCAGCAGTGAATTGACCAGGGTCGGTAGCACTGAAGCTTTCTTT.